This T cell receptor beta chain was sequenced during a study of T cells in Graves' hyperthyroidism and ophthalmopathy. Across the study: Once the initial diagnosis was made, peripheral blood was obtained before any treatment.

Germline CDR1 reads LNHDA; CDR2 reads SQIVND (reference sequence). The length of the CDR3 is 14 residues. Unmatched junction bases numbered 6, after V lost 3 bases and J lost 4 bases. General study points: Blood also showed most of the thyroid clonotypes that were expanded above 0.001. Ophthalmopathy got predicted by the model a median 6.5 months before its onset.

TCR beta CDR3 regions were amplified from RNA transcripts. The HTBI set primed first-round TCR CDR3 RT-PCR. TCRdb re-derived calls from the multiplex PCR reads in MiXCR, one entry per CDR3 protein. The table records some 690,000 distinct CDR3 sequences, 15% to 20% of them present only once. Newly diagnosed hyperthyroidism patients aged 18 to 65 years had disease lasting under 2 months. This clonotype was counted at least ten times. Its antigen remains unknown. V is TRBV19 and J is TRBJ2-7; 7 positions agree with TRBD2. This receptor was obtained from a man over 45 with Graves' hyperthyroidism. Sequenced: blood. CDR3: CASSIGQGGYEQYF. The DNA of the CDR3 is TGTGCCAGTAGTATCGGGCAGGGAGGGTACGAGCAGTACTTC.